A selection of T cell receptor beta chains follows, all from one sample in a study of blood T cell repertoires in COVID-19. The assay was immunoSEQ multiplex PCR, and TCRdb's table has in-frame clones only and misses some. Seen here are roughly 100,000 clones, roughly 79% observed once, and the top ten hold under 5%. The sequenced sample consisted of peripheral blood. These receptors were collected from an older man with COVID-19, enrolled during active disease. Both conserved end residues are part of each CDR3. The D gene is left open where the match is weak. The size of a clone is reported for some rows only, either as once, few or many, or as a class for expanded clones.

CDR3nt: TGCGCCAGCAGCCAAGAAGGACTAGCCCAAGAGACCCAGTACTTC
CDR3aa: CASSQEGLAQETQYF
v_gene: TRBV4-3
d_gene: TRBD2
len: 15
j_gene: TRBJ2-5
abundance: few

CDR3nt: TGTGCCAGCTCACCACTAGCGGGGGGCCCCAATGAGCAGTTCTTC
CDR3aa: CASSPLAGGPNEQFF
v_gene: TRBV18
d_gene: TRBD2
len: 15
j_gene: TRBJ2-1
abundance: -

CDR3nt: TGTGCCAGCAGCTTAGACAGATACACTGAAGCTTTCTTT
CDR3aa: CASSLDRYTEAFF
v_gene: TRBV7-9
d_gene: -
len: 13
j_gene: TRBJ1-1
abundance: -

CDR3nt: TGCGCCAGCAGCTTGTCCCCCGCAGGGGGCGAGCAGTACTTC
CDR3aa: CASSLSPAGGEQYF
v_gene: TRBV5-1
d_gene: TRBD1
len: 14
j_gene: TRBJ2-7
abundance: -

CDR3nt: TGTGCCAGCAGAATCAGGGGGCGGACAGATACGCAGTATTTT
CDR3aa: CASRIRGRTDTQYF
v_gene: TRBV11-2
d_gene: TRBD1
len: 14
j_gene: TRBJ2-3
abundance: few

CDR3nt: TGTGCCAGCAGCTACCAGACAGGGTCCAATTCCGGGGAGCTGTTTTTT
CDR3aa: CASSYQTGSNSGELFF
v_gene: TRBV9
d_gene: TRBD1
len: 16
j_gene: TRBJ2-2
abundance: few

CDR3nt: TGTGCCAGCAGCCAAGAACAGGGGGCTTACAATGAGCAGTTCTTC
CDR3aa: CASSQEQGAYNEQFF
v_gene: TRBV3-1/TRBV3-2
d_gene: TRBD1
len: 15
j_gene: TRBJ2-1
abundance: -

CDR3nt: TGTGCCAGCAGCTTAAACCCTTCGGGACAGGGGTGGAACGAGCAGTACTTC
CDR3aa: CASSLNPSGQGWNEQYF
v_gene: TRBV7-6
d_gene: TRBD1
len: 17
j_gene: TRBJ2-7
abundance: once

CDR3nt: TGTGCCAGCGCGGGGGGCCGTGAGCAGTTCTTC
CDR3aa: CASAGGREQFF
v_gene: TRBV6-5
d_gene: TRBD2
len: 11
j_gene: TRBJ2-1
abundance: medium-sized

CDR3nt: TGTGCCAGTAGGGGAGGGGGTACCACCGGGGAGCTGTTTTTT
CDR3aa: CASRGGGTTGELFF
v_gene: TRBV19
d_gene: -
len: 14
j_gene: TRBJ2-2
abundance: -

CDR3nt: TGTGCCAGCAGTCAACTTACAGGGTCTGGGGCCAACGTCCTGACTTTC
CDR3aa: CASSQLTGSGANVLTF
v_gene: TRBV28
d_gene: -
len: 16
j_gene: TRBJ2-6
abundance: -

CDR3nt: TGTGCCACCAGCCCAGAAGGAATGACAGGGGGCGATGGCTACACCTTC
CDR3aa: CATSPEGMTGGDGYTF
v_gene: TRBV15
d_gene: TRBD1
len: 16
j_gene: TRBJ1-2
abundance: once

CDR3nt: TGTGCCACCAGCAGTCTGAGACAGACGAACACCGGGGAGCTGTTTTTT
CDR3aa: CATSSLRQTNTGELFF
v_gene: TRBV15
d_gene: -
len: 16
j_gene: TRBJ2-2
abundance: -

CDR3nt: TGCGCCAGCAGCTTCTTACAGGCGGCGGCTGAAGCTTTCTTT
CDR3aa: CASSFLQAAAEAFF
v_gene: TRBV5-1
d_gene: -
len: 14
j_gene: TRBJ1-1
abundance: once

CDR3nt: TGTGCCAGCAGTTTAGCGGGGCACTACAATGAGCAGTTCTTC
CDR3aa: CASSLAGHYNEQFF
v_gene: TRBV28
d_gene: -
len: 14
j_gene: TRBJ2-1
abundance: few

CDR3nt: TGTGCCAGCTCGTCGGGACTAGGCTACAATGAGCAGTTCTTC
CDR3aa: CASSSGLGYNEQFF
v_gene: TRBV19
d_gene: TRBD2
len: 14
j_gene: TRBJ2-1
abundance: few

CDR3nt: TGTGCCAGCAGCGCCTCCGGGACTAGAGTCACCGGGGAGCTGTTTTTT
CDR3aa: CASSASGTRVTGELFF
v_gene: TRBV5-5
d_gene: TRBD2
len: 16
j_gene: TRBJ2-2
abundance: -

CDR3nt: TGTGCCAGCAGCCAGTCCCAGGGCCGCTACACCTTC
CDR3aa: CASSQSQGRYTF
v_gene: TRBV3-1/TRBV3-2
d_gene: -
len: 12
j_gene: TRBJ1-2
abundance: -

CDR3nt: TGTGCCATCAATGACAGGGGGCGAACCTACGAGCAGTACTTC
CDR3aa: CAINDRGRTYEQYF
v_gene: TRBV10-3
d_gene: TRBD1
len: 14
j_gene: TRBJ2-7
abundance: -

CDR3nt: TGTGCCAGCAGCCTAAACCCGAACACTGAAGCTTTCTTT
CDR3aa: CASSLNPNTEAFF
v_gene: TRBV6-4
d_gene: -
len: 13
j_gene: TRBJ1-1
abundance: -

CDR3nt: TGCGCCAGCAGCTTCCATCCCCGGACAGGGTTTAACTACAATGAGCAGTTCTTC
CDR3aa: CASSFHPRTGFNYNEQFF
v_gene: TRBV4-1
d_gene: TRBD1
len: 18
j_gene: TRBJ2-1
abundance: -

CDR3nt: TGTGCCAGCAGCCCAGGACTAGCGGGGAACTCCTACGAGCAGTACTTC
CDR3aa: CASSPGLAGNSYEQYF
v_gene: TRBV7-8
d_gene: TRBD2
len: 16
j_gene: TRBJ2-7
abundance: -

CDR3nt: TGTGCCAGCAGTTTGGAGGGGTTCTCACCCCTCCACTTT
CDR3aa: CASSLEGFSPLHF
v_gene: TRBV27
d_gene: -
len: 13
j_gene: TRBJ1-6
abundance: -

CDR3nt: TGTGCCAGTAGATCGGCTGGCGGGGGACCTCGCGAGCAGTACTTC
CDR3aa: CASRSAGGGPREQYF
v_gene: TRBV19
d_gene: TRBD2
len: 15
j_gene: TRBJ2-7
abundance: -

CDR3nt: TGTGCCAGCAGCCAAGATAGAGGGTTCAGGGGCTACACCTTC
CDR3aa: CASSQDRGFRGYTF
v_gene: TRBV3-1/TRBV3-2
d_gene: -
len: 14
j_gene: TRBJ1-2
abundance: -

CDR3nt: TGCGCCAGCAGCCCCACTAGCGGGGGCGTCTCCTACAATGAGCAGTTCTTC
CDR3aa: CASSPTSGGVSYNEQFF
v_gene: TRBV4-3
d_gene: TRBD2
len: 17
j_gene: TRBJ2-1
abundance: -

CDR3nt: TGTGCCAGCAGTCCCGCGTGGGGAGGGACGCTTGAGCAGTTCTTC
CDR3aa: CASSPAWGGTLEQFF
v_gene: TRBV28
d_gene: TRBD2
len: 15
j_gene: TRBJ2-1
abundance: -

CDR3nt: TGTGCCAGCAGCTTACCCCGCCTAGCGGGGGGGCCGGGCAATGAGCAGTTCTTC
CDR3aa: CASSLPRLAGGPGNEQFF
v_gene: TRBV7-8
d_gene: TRBD2
len: 18
j_gene: TRBJ2-1
abundance: once

CDR3nt: TGTGCCAGTAGTAGCGGGGTCGGGGCAGATACGCAGTATTTT
CDR3aa: CASSSGVGADTQYF
v_gene: TRBV19
d_gene: -
len: 14
j_gene: TRBJ2-3
abundance: -

CDR3nt: TGTGCCAGCAGTTTAACCCTTCCGGGACAGGCGGGAGGCTACACCTTC
CDR3aa: CASSLTLPGQAGGYTF
v_gene: TRBV6-5
d_gene: TRBD1
len: 16
j_gene: TRBJ1-2
abundance: -

CDR3nt: TGTGCCAGCAGTTTAAAGGAACGGACAGGGGAAACCAATGAGCAGTTCTTC
CDR3aa: CASSLKERTGETNEQFF
v_gene: TRBV27
d_gene: TRBD1
len: 17
j_gene: TRBJ2-1
abundance: -

CDR3nt: TGTGCCAGCAGCTTGGGAGGGTCGGGACTAGTATATGAGCAGTTCTTC
CDR3aa: CASSLGGSGLVYEQFF
v_gene: TRBV5-4
d_gene: TRBD2
len: 16
j_gene: TRBJ2-1
abundance: once

CDR3nt: TGCGCCAGCAGCTTAGGGGGGGCTGTGGATACGCAGTATTTT
CDR3aa: CASSLGGAVDTQYF
v_gene: TRBV5-1
d_gene: -
len: 14
j_gene: TRBJ2-3
abundance: once

CDR3nt: TGTGCCAGCAGCTTAGGAGGCAGCCACGGGGAGACCCAGTACTTC
CDR3aa: CASSLGGSHGETQYF
v_gene: TRBV11-2
d_gene: -
len: 15
j_gene: TRBJ2-5
abundance: -

CDR3nt: TGTGCCAGCAGCTTACGGATAAGCGGGCACAATGAGCAGTTCTTC
CDR3aa: CASSLRISGHNEQFF
v_gene: TRBV7-3
d_gene: -
len: 15
j_gene: TRBJ2-1
abundance: -

CDR3nt: TGTGCCTGGAGTGTAAAAGGAGGGGAGCAGTTCTTC
CDR3aa: CAWSVKGGEQFF
v_gene: TRBV30
d_gene: -
len: 12
j_gene: TRBJ2-1
abundance: few

CDR3nt: TGTGCCAGCACCTCTCGTAATGAAAAACTGTTTTTT
CDR3aa: CASTSRNEKLFF
v_gene: TRBV28
d_gene: -
len: 12
j_gene: TRBJ1-4
abundance: -

CDR3nt: TGTGCCATCAGTCCGGGCAGGGCCACAGATACGCAGTATTTT
CDR3aa: CAISPGRATDTQYF
v_gene: TRBV10-3
d_gene: -
len: 14
j_gene: TRBJ2-3
abundance: -

CDR3nt: TGTGCCAGCTCACCGGGGGGAACTAGCTCCTACGAGCAGTACTTC
CDR3aa: CASSPGGTSSYEQYF
v_gene: TRBV18
d_gene: -
len: 15
j_gene: TRBJ2-7
abundance: few

CDR3nt: TGCGCCACCGTTTTTTACAGAGATTTAAAGCTCACAGATACGCAGTATTTT
CDR3aa: CATVFYRDLKLTDTQYF
v_gene: TRBV10-1
d_gene: -
len: 17
j_gene: TRBJ2-3
abundance: -

CDR3nt: TGTGCCAGCAGCTTAGATCCCAGGACAGATACGCAGTATTTT
CDR3aa: CASSLDPRTDTQYF
v_gene: TRBV11-3
d_gene: -
len: 14
j_gene: TRBJ2-3
abundance: -

CDR3nt: TGCGCCAGCTTAGAGGGGGTGATGAGCACTGAAGCTTTCTTT
CDR3aa: CASLEGVMSTEAFF
v_gene: TRBV5-1
d_gene: -
len: 14
j_gene: TRBJ1-1
abundance: -

CDR3nt: TGTGCCAGCACTGACCGGGACAGGGGAAGGGATACGCAGTATTTT
CDR3aa: CASTDRDRGRDTQYF
v_gene: TRBV7-2
d_gene: TRBD1
len: 15
j_gene: TRBJ2-3
abundance: -

CDR3nt: TGTGCCAGCAGCCAGCCTGGACAGACAACTAATGAAAAACTGTTTTTT
CDR3aa: CASSQPGQTTNEKLFF
v_gene: TRBV4-2
d_gene: -
len: 16
j_gene: TRBJ1-4
abundance: -

CDR3nt: TGTGCCAGCAGCGTACGGCTAGCGGGAGGGCCCGGAGATACGCAGTATTTT
CDR3aa: CASSVRLAGGPGDTQYF
v_gene: TRBV9
d_gene: TRBD2
len: 17
j_gene: TRBJ2-3
abundance: -

CDR3nt: TGTGCCAGCCGCAGGGGGCCGGACACTGAAGCTTTCTTT
CDR3aa: CASRRGPDTEAFF
v_gene: TRBV6-5
d_gene: TRBD1
len: 13
j_gene: TRBJ1-1
abundance: -

CDR3nt: TGTGCCAGCAGTTTACCCTCGACGAGGCCGCGGGACTATGGCTACACCTTC
CDR3aa: CASSLPSTRPRDYGYTF
v_gene: TRBV28
d_gene: -
len: 17
j_gene: TRBJ1-2
abundance: -

CDR3nt: TGTGCCAGCTGCGCCGGGACAGGCCCCAATCAGCCCCAGCATTTT
CDR3aa: CASCAGTGPNQPQHF
v_gene: TRBV18
d_gene: TRBD1
len: 15
j_gene: TRBJ1-5
abundance: -

CDR3nt: TGCAGTGCTAGTGAACTAGCGGGGAGCACAGATACGCAGTATTTT
CDR3aa: CSASELAGSTDTQYF
v_gene: TRBV20-1
d_gene: TRBD2
len: 15
j_gene: TRBJ2-3
abundance: -

CDR3nt: TGTGCCAGCAGCTTTAGCGGGAGGGCCTACGAGCAGTACTTC
CDR3aa: CASSFSGRAYEQYF
v_gene: TRBV7-8
d_gene: TRBD2
len: 14
j_gene: TRBJ2-7
abundance: -

CDR3nt: TGCGCCAGCAGCGACAGGGGGAACACCGGGGAGCTGTTTTTT
CDR3aa: CASSDRGNTGELFF
v_gene: TRBV5-1
d_gene: TRBD1
len: 14
j_gene: TRBJ2-2
abundance: -

CDR3nt: TGTGCCAGCAGCCAGTTTCCGAGTCTAGGAGGCTACACCTTC
CDR3aa: CASSQFPSLGGYTF
v_gene: TRBV28
d_gene: -
len: 14
j_gene: TRBJ1-2
abundance: -

CDR3nt: TGTGCCACCAGCAGGAAGACAGGGATGAACACTGAAGCTTTCTTT
CDR3aa: CATSRKTGMNTEAFF
v_gene: TRBV15
d_gene: TRBD1
len: 15
j_gene: TRBJ1-1
abundance: once

CDR3nt: TGTGCCAGCAGCCAAGACCGGGGGGGGTACAATGAGCAGTTCTTC
CDR3aa: CASSQDRGGYNEQFF
v_gene: TRBV4-2
d_gene: TRBD2
len: 15
j_gene: TRBJ2-1
abundance: -

CDR3nt: TGTGCCAGTAGTATGGGGGCTTGGGAGACCCAGTACTTC
CDR3aa: CASSMGAWETQYF
v_gene: TRBV19
d_gene: -
len: 13
j_gene: TRBJ2-5
abundance: -